This passage covers 28 T cell receptor beta chains from one sample sequenced in a study of neurological immune-mediated disorders. TCRdb processed the 5' RACE reads anew with MiXCR; each CDR3 protein has one entry. The top ten hold less than 2% of the sample, which has about 55,000 distinct CDR3 sequences, around 4% seen once. Material: PBMCs. The receptors were sampled from a man between 25 and 39 years old with multiple sclerosis.

The chain uses TRBV29-1 and TRBJ1-4, with no clear D. Germline V gives CDR1 SQVTM, CDR2 ANQGSEA. The CDR3 length is 12 residues. Between the trimmed V and J ends, which lost 5 bases and 7 bases, there was a span of 11 bases. The CDR3 loop is CSVLEKGEKLFF. CDR3 DNA sequence: TGCAGCGTTCTAGAGAAAGGTGAAAAACTGTTTTTT. Full variable domain (rest looked up from reference TRBV29-1 and TRBJ1-4): SAVISQKPSRDICQRGTSLTIQCQVDSQVTMMFWYRQQPGQSLTLIATANQGSEATYESGFVIDKFPISRPNLTFSTLTVSNMSPEDSSIYLCSVLEKGEKLFFGSGTQLSVL.

This clonotype was seen many times. This chain links TRBV20-1 with TRBJ1-2; 7 nucleotides line up with TRBD1. The germline CDR1 and CDR2 sequences are DFQATT and SNEGSKA (reference sequence). This CDR3 has 12 amino acids. J lost 5 bases, V lost 4 bases, and 4 bases had no gene match. CDR3 nucleotides: TGCAGTGCTACAGGGGGGGAGTATGGCTACACCTTC. This codes for CSATGGEYGYTF.

J is TRBJ2-7 and V is TRBV15; D gene ambiguous. Looked up from germline, CDR1 is LNHNV and CDR2 is YYDKDF (reference sequence). V lost 6 bases and J 5 bases, leaving 17 bases between the germline ends. The CDR3 sequence is 14 residues long. CDR3 nucleotides: TGTGCCACCAGTCCTTCTCCCGGTAAGAACGAGCAGTACTTC. Amino acid sequence: CATSPSPGKNEQYF.

This clonotype was seen at least ten times. The chain uses TRBV2 and TRBJ1-2; 8 bases are a match to TRBD1. Germline trimming cut 1 base from V and 5 bases from J; bases unmatched to any gene: 3. Germline V gene lookup returns CDR1 SNHLY and CDR2 FYNNEI. The CDR3 sequence is 14 residues long. CDR3 protein: CASSEGDRRYGYTF. The CDR3 DNA is TGTGCCAGCAGTGAAGGGGACAGGAGATATGGCTACACCTTC.

In this sample, this clonotype turned up many times. The chain uses TRBV20-1 and TRBJ1-1, with D possibly being TRBD1 (5 bases). Per germline, CDR1 DFQATT and CDR2 SNEGSKA (reference sequence). V was cut by 0 bases and J by 10 bases, with 15 bases left in between. The CDR3 has 13 amino acids. In DNA form, the CDR3 reads TGCAGTGCTAGAGATCTTTGGCAGGGAATAGCTTTCTTT. Protein: CSARDLWQGIAFF.

This sequence joins TRBV27 and TRBJ2-7, with D perhaps TRBD1 (5 bases). Deletions cut 2 bases from V and 3 bases from J, with 17 bases between. The CDR3 length is 16 residues. Germline V CDR1 and CDR2: MNHEY, SMNVEV (reference sequence). The CDR3 sequence is CASSLSVQGIGYEQYF. The CDR3 coding sequence is TGTGCCAGCAGTTTAAGTGTCCAGGGAATTGGCTACGAGCAGTACTTC.

This clonotype showed up many times. In DNA, the CDR3 is TGCGCCAGCAGCCCCGACAGCTACGAGCAGTACTTC. Its protein product is CASSPDSYEQYF. The rearrangement joins TRBV5-1 to TRBJ2-7; D might be TRBD1 (5 bases). V lost 4 bases and J 3 bases, leaving 8 bases between the germline ends. Germline CDR1 SGHRS, CDR2 YFSETQ. The CDR3 runs to 12 residues.

This clonotype was found a few times. A much larger clone lies a single base off, so this may be a read error. The V and J genes are TRBV6-6 and TRBJ2-5; 9 nucleotides align to TRBD2. The CDR3 totals 10 residues. Germline CDR1 is MNHNY and CDR2 is SVGAGI (reference sequence). CDR3 residues: CARGLAGVHF. CDR3 DNA: TGTGCCAGAGGATTAGCGGGAGTGCACTTC.

This clonotype occurred many times. CDR3 protein: CASSPLKGGSGNTIYF. The CDR3 coding sequence is TGTGCCAGCAGCCCTCTTAAGGGAGGCTCTGGAAACACCATATATTTT. The rearrangement links TRBV3-1 to TRBJ1-3; D is uncertain. Germline lookup yields CDR1 LGHDT and CDR2 YNNKEL (reference sequence). This CDR3 has 16 residues. Trimming took 4 bases from V and 0 from J, leaving 13 bases between them.

This clonotype was detected ten times or more. This chain joins TRBV28 and TRBJ2-7, with 11 bases identical to TRBD2. V gave up 4 bases and J gave up 5 bases; unmatched junction bases: 10. Per the germline V gene, CDR1 is MDHEN and CDR2 is SYDVKM. This CDR3 comprises 16 residues. The chain's CDR3 is CASSSETSGSSDEQYF. Written as DNA, the CDR3 is TGTGCCAGCAGTTCTGAAACTAGCGGGAGTAGCGACGAGCAGTACTTC.

The chain joins TRBV5-1 to TRBJ2-7; D gene uncertain. This CDR3 spans 12 amino acids. V lost 0 bases and J 11 bases, leaving 12 bases between the germline ends. Per the germline V gene, CDR1 is SGHRS and CDR2 is YFSETQ. The CDR3 loop reads CASSLDLKEKYF. CDR3 nucleotide sequence: TGCGCCAGCAGCTTGGATCTCAAAGAGAAGTACTTC.

This clonotype has ten or more counts. The rearrangement joins TRBV9 to TRBJ1-1; D is unclear. CDR3 length: 15 amino acids. V lost 2 bases, J lost 0 bases, and 11 bases lay in between. In germline, CDR1 is SGDLS, CDR2 YYNGEE. CDR3 region: CASSVKADLNTEAFF. DNA of the CDR3: TGTGCCAGCAGCGTTAAAGCAGACCTGAACACTGAAGCTTTCTTT.

This clonotype was seen many times. The chain links TRBV12-3 or TRBV12-4 to TRBJ2-1; 7 bases map to TRBD1. Trimming at V came to 3 bases and at J to 2 bases, leaving 1 base not matched to a gene. The CDR3 extends over 14 amino acids. The CDR3 loop is CASSLGQPYNEQFF. The CDR3 nucleotides are TGTGCCAGCAGTTTGGGACAGCCCTACAATGAGCAGTTCTTC.

This clonotype was recorded many times. This chain connects TRBV20-1 to TRBJ2-7; 7 nucleotides line up with TRBD1. V shed 0 bases, J shed 4 bases, and the junction held 6 bases outside the gene matches. Germline loops: CDR1 DFQATT, CDR2 SNEGSKA (reference sequence). The CDR3 runs to 14 residues. The CDR3 coding sequence is TGCAGTGCTAGAGACTACAGGGGTCCGTACGAGCAGTACTTC. It codes for CSARDYRGPYEQYF.

Comment on this clonotype: The CDR3 does not close with the conserved phenylalanine or tryptophan, likely indicating a read error. The rearrangement uses TRBV4-1 and TRBJ1-2, with no clear D. This CDR3 has 18 residues. The germline gives CDR1 MGHRA, CDR2 YSYEKL. V lost 0 bases and J 7 bases, leaving 24 bases between the germline ends. In DNA, the CDR3 is TGCGCCAGCAGCCAAGATCGCGGGAGTGTCGACGGCGGCGTTGGCTACACCAAC. This codes for CASSQDRGSVDGGVGYTN.

This clonotype was detected ten times or more. CDR3 DNA: TGCGCCAGCAGCTTGTCGGGACTAAAGCCAGATACGCAGTATTTT. Translation gives CASSLSGLKPDTQYF. The J gene is TRBJ2-3, the V gene TRBV5-1; 7 positions agree with TRBD2. This CDR3 is 15 amino acids long. The V segment lost 1 base and the J segment 4 bases; nucleotides outside the gene matches: 6. The germline V gene has CDR1 SGHRS and CDR2 YFSETQ.

This clonotype was counted at least ten times. This chain connects TRBV27 to TRBJ2-1; D assignment may be TRBD1 or TRBD2 (5 bases each). Germline V lookup: CDR1 MNHEY, CDR2 SMNVEV (reference sequence). The CDR3 has 13 residues. Trimming took off 3 bases at V and 3 bases at J, with 6 bases between the two ends. The CDR3 region is CASSLRGYNEQFF. The CDR3 nucleotides are TGTGCCAGCAGTTTGAGGGGCTACAATGAGCAGTTCTTC.

This clonotype was counted many times. The chain links TRBV7-6 to TRBJ2-7; 8 bases line up with TRBD1. The CDR3 contains 16 residues. Germline CDR1 reads SGHVS; CDR2 reads FNYEAQ. With V trimmed by 5 bases and J by 4 bases, 13 bases remained unmatched. CDR3 in amino acids: CASSPQQTGANYEQYF. The CDR3 bases are TGTGCCAGCAGCCCTCAACAGACAGGGGCGAATTACGAGCAGTACTTC.

Many counts were recorded for this clonotype. This chain joins TRBV27 and TRBJ2-7, with 10 bases lining up with TRBD2. There are 16 residues in the CDR3. V shed 4 bases, J shed 6 bases, and the junction held 12 bases outside the gene matches. Germline V gene data show CDR1 as MNHEY and CDR2 as SMNVEV (reference sequence). The CDR3 nucleotides are TGTGCCAGCAGTTCCCTGGGTAGCGGGAGGTCCGTCGAGCAGTACTTC. Its translation is CASSSLGSGRSVEQYF.

The table lists this clonotype with many counts. The chain couples TRBV7-2 to TRBJ2-6; 16 positions agree with TRBD2. The V gene end was trimmed by 4 bases and the J gene end by 2 bases; junction bases not matched to a gene: 2. The CDR3 is 18 amino acids. CDR1 is SGHTA, CDR2 FQGNSA, per germline. Here the CDR3 reads CASSSGLAGGPGANVLTF. CDR3 nucleotides: TGTGCCAGCAGCTCGGGACTAGCGGGGGGGCCTGGGGCCAACGTCCTGACTTTC.

The table lists this clonotype with many counts. The rearrangement joins TRBV20-1 to TRBJ2-7; no definite D call. The CDR3 is 13 residues long. Per germline, CDR1 DFQATT and CDR2 SNEGSKA (reference sequence). Trimming removed 5 bases from V and 3 bases from J, with 14 bases in between. The CDR3: CSAPGAASYEQYF. As DNA, the CDR3 is TGCAGTGCTCCCGGAGCTGCTAGCTACGAGCAGTACTTC.

This clonotype qualifies as medium-sized. The chain employs TRBV5-5 and TRBJ2-1; D is perhaps TRBD2 (6 bases). Germline V gives CDR1 SGHKS, CDR2 YYEKEE (reference sequence). Trimming pared 0 bases from V and 7 bases from J, leaving 17 bases between. The CDR3 has 16 amino acids. CDR3 sequence: CASSLVERYRGNEQFF. The CDR3 DNA reads as TGTGCCAGCAGCTTGGTCGAGAGGTATCGGGGGAATGAGCAGTTCTTC.

This clonotype showed up many times. The V and J genes are TRBV7-2 and TRBJ2-1, with D perhaps given as TRBD1 or TRBD2 (5 bases each). The germline CDR1 and CDR2 sequences are SGHTA and FQGNSA. The CDR3 is made up of 15 amino acids. The ends were cut back, 7 bases at V and 0 bases at J, with 13 bases in the middle. The CDR3 DNA is TGTGCCAGCACCCCGGGGCCGCGCTCCTACAATGAGCAGTTCTTC. It is translated as CASTPGPRSYNEQFF.

This clonotype was counted a few times. The chain is built from TRBV5-1 and TRBJ2-7, with D possibly being TRBD2 (5 bases). CDR1 is SGHRS, CDR2 YFSETQ, per germline. The CDR3 totals 15 residues. The V end was cut by 0 bases, the J end by 4 bases, with 14 bases between. Here the CDR3 DNA reads TGCGCCAGCAGCTTGGATCCTCTAGCTTCTTACGAGCAGTACTTC. Translating it yields CASSLDPLASYEQYF.

This clonotype was counted at least ten times. The rearrangement uses TRBV20-1 and TRBJ2-1, with 10 bases lining up with TRBD2. CDR1 and CDR2 (germline): DFQATT, SNEGSKA (reference sequence). Trimming took 2 bases from V and 9 from J; bases not matched to a gene: 13. This CDR3 comprises 16 residues. The CDR3 DNA is TGCAGTGCTAGAAAGATAGCGGGGGGCCCTTTAGGTGAGCAGTTCTTC. Translated: CSARKIAGGPLGEQFF.

In its sample, this clonotype was seen many times. The CDR3 coding sequence is TGTGCCACCAGCACAAACCGGGCACAGAGGGAAAAACTGTTTTTT. Protein sequence: CATSTNRAQREKLFF. The chain combines TRBV15 with TRBJ1-4; unclear D gene. The CDR3 loop spans 15 amino acids. The V end was cut by 4 bases, the J end by 8 bases, with 17 bases between. Germline V gene data show CDR1 as LNHNV and CDR2 as YYDKDF (reference sequence).

Many counts were recorded for this clonotype. This rearrangement joins TRBV5-4 to TRBJ2-7, with TRBD1 matching 11 bases. CDR1 is SGHNT, CDR2 YYREEE, per germline (reference sequence). Losses at the gene ends were 4 bases for V and 2 bases for J; bases not matched to a gene: 2. The CDR3 spans 14 residues. CDR3: CASSVGQGAYEQYF. In DNA, the CDR3 is TGTGCCAGCAGCGTGGGACAGGGGGCCTACGAGCAGTACTTC.

This clonotype was detected many times. The rearrangement uses TRBV7-6 and TRBJ1-1; D gene ambiguous. The V and J ends lost 5 bases and 2 bases respectively, with 9 bases between them. Germline CDR1 reads SGHVS; CDR2 reads FNYEAQ. The CDR3 runs to 13 residues. As DNA, the CDR3 is TGTGCCAGCAGCACGACAAGAAACACTGAAGCTTTCTTT. It translates to CASSTTRNTEAFF.